These T cell receptor beta chains were read from a single sample in a study of cytomegalovirus exposure and HLA in healthy donors. Measured with immunoSEQ multiplex PCR; TCRdb has only the in-frame clones, and not every one. The sample shows fewer than 200,000 clones, approximately 81% of them seen only once. Sequencing was performed on PBMCs. These TCRs come from a woman between 18 and 29 years old in good health and CMV-seronegative. The CDR3 runs from the conserved cysteine through the conserved F or W. Each record gives: clone size, D gene, V gene, J gene, CDR3 DNA, CDR3 protein. D genes are given only for firm matches. The size field is filled for only some rows; it gives once, few, many or a size class.

NA	NA	TRBV28	TRBJ2-7	TGTGCCAGCAGTCAGTCAGGGTCCAGCTCCTACGAGCAGTACTTC	CASSQSGSSSYEQYF
NA	NA	TRBV28	TRBJ1-2	TGTGCCAGCAGTTTAGGGGGGGCGCCCCTCGGCTATGGCTACACCTTC	CASSLGGAPLGYGYTF
NA	TRBD1	TRBV11-3	TRBJ2-6	TGTGCCAGCAGCTTCAGACAGGGATCTGGGGCCAACGTCCTGACTTTC	CASSFRQGSGANVLTF
few	TRBD2	TRBV7-2	TRBJ2-7	TGTGCCAGCAGCTTAAGGGGTTCACTAGCGGTTAGGGCGGAGGAGCAGTACTTC	CASSLRGSLAVRAEEQYF
NA	NA	TRBV30	TRBJ1-2	TGTGCCTGGACCGGGGGAAGATGGTATGGCTACACCTTC	CAWTGGRWYGYTF
NA	NA	TRBV6-1	TRBJ1-2	TGTGCCAGCAGTGAAGCAAGGGGAAATGGCTACACCTTC	CASSEARGNGYTF
NA	TRBD2	TRBV7-9	TRBJ2-3	TGTGCCAGCAGCTTAGGAAGCGGGAATGGTGATACGCAGTATTTT	CASSLGSGNGDTQYF
NA	NA	TRBV19	TRBJ2-1	TGTGCCAGTAGTCCCCTCCGTTCCAATGAGCAGTTCTTC	CASSPLRSNEQFF
NA	NA	TRBV5-1	TRBJ1-2	TGCGCCAGCAGGCAGAGACAGAACTATGGCTACACCTTC	CASRQRQNYGYTF
NA	TRBD1	TRBV4-1	TRBJ1-4	TGCGCCAGCAGCCATGCCACAGGGGAGGTAGAAAAACTGTTTTTT	CASSHATGEVEKLFF
NA	TRBD1	TRBV9	TRBJ2-2	TGTGCCAGCAGAGGGACAGCCACCGGGGAGCTGTTTTTT	CASRGTATGELFF
NA	NA	TRBV29-1	TRBJ1-1	TGCAGCGTTCTGCCGCGAGGGTACACTGAAGCTTTCTTT	CSVLPRGYTEAFF
NA	TRBD1	TRBV28	TRBJ1-1	TGTGCCAGCATAGTTATACCGGGACAGGGGAACACTGAAGCTTTCTTT	CASIVIPGQGNTEAFF
NA	NA	TRBV5-1	TRBJ2-1	TGCGCCAGCAGCGATCAGTCCCCGTATCACAATGAGCAGTTCTTC	CASSDQSPYHNEQFF
NA	NA	TRBV2	TRBJ2-2	TGTGCCAGCCCAAGGGAGTTCGACACCGGGGAGCTGTTTTTT	CASPREFDTGELFF
NA	NA	TRBV6-5	TRBJ1-5	TGTGCCAGCAGTACCCGAGCGGAGCCTCAGCCCCAGCATTTT	CASSTRAEPQPQHF
NA	NA	TRBV10-3	TRBJ1-2	TGTGCCATCAGTGAGGTGACCCCAGGGTCCTTC	CAISEVTPGSF
NA	NA	TRBV7-2	TRBJ2-7	TGTGCCAGCAGCTTAGAATGGACATCCTACGAGCAGTACTTC	CASSLEWTSYEQYF
NA	NA	TRBV10-3	TRBJ2-3	TGTGCCACCCTCTTAGGCGGGGCAGATACGCAGTATTTT	CATLLGGADTQYF
NA	TRBD2	TRBV27	TRBJ2-1	TGTGCCAGCAGCCGTGGGGGTAGCGGGACTTTCCGCTCCTACAATGAGCAGTTCTTC	CASSRGGSGTFRSYNEQFF
NA	NA	TRBV5-1	TRBJ1-1	TGCGCCAGCAGCTTGGGAGGCCGCGTCCCTGAAGCTTTCTTT	CASSLGGRVPEAFF
NA	TRBD2	TRBV10-3	TRBJ2-7	TGTGCCATCAGTGATAGTAAGGGGACTAAAACCGCCTACGAGCAGTACTTC	CAISDSKGTKTAYEQYF
NA	TRBD2	TRBV28	TRBJ2-3	TGTGCCAGCAGTTTAGCGGGAGGGCGTTCCGATACGCAGTATTTT	CASSLAGGRSDTQYF
once	TRBD2	TRBV27	TRBJ2-1	TGTGCCAGCTTTCCCGGACTAGCGGGGCACAATGAGCAGTTCTTC	CASFPGLAGHNEQFF
NA	NA	TRBV21-1	TRBJ2-7	TGTGCCAGGGACGGGGGGGGAACGAGCTCCTACGAGCAGTACTTC	CARDGGGTSSYEQYF
NA	NA	TRBV7-6	TRBJ1-1	TGTGCCAGCAGCCCTCTACGGACTGAAGCTTTCTTT	CASSPLRTEAFF
NA	NA	TRBV7-9	TRBJ2-2	TGTGCCAGCAGCGTACATGGCGGGGAGCTGTTTTTT	CASSVHGGELFF
NA	NA	TRBV15	TRBJ1-3	TGTGCCACCAGCGAACAGTATAGCTCTGGAAACACCATATATTTT	CATSEQYSSGNTIYF